The 21 T cell receptor beta chains presented below share a single source sample, sequenced in a study of CD8 T cells in ankylosing spondylitis. TCRdb used MiXCR to reprocess the 5' RACE reads, holding one entry per CDR3 protein. The profile covers a few hundred thousand distinct CDR3 sequences, with less than 25% appearing a single time and 3.5% taken by the ten largest. Input material: blood, either unsorted or a sorted T cell fraction (not recorded which). All receptors come from a female donor with ankylosing spondylitis or in good health (not recorded which).

The table lists this clonotype with many counts. This chain's CDR3 is CASSALAGGYNEQFF. CDR3 in DNA: TGTGCCAGCAGTGCGCTAGCGGGAGGATACAATGAGCAGTTCTTC. The chain uses TRBV6-4 and TRBJ2-1; 11 nucleotides agree with TRBD2. The CDR3 totals 15 residues. V dropped 4 bases and J dropped 4; count of bases not matched to a gene: 3. The germline gives CDR1 MRHNA, CDR2 SNTAGT.

Only a few counts were recorded for this clonotype. The V and J genes are TRBV5-1 and TRBJ2-1; D unclear. The germline CDR1 and CDR2 sequences are SGHRS and YFSETQ. Between the trimmed V and J ends, which lost 3 bases and 0 bases, there was a span of 13 bases. The CDR3 has 16 residues. This CDR3 reads CASSSLLDSSYNEQFF. The CDR3 DNA follows: TGCGCCAGCAGCTCATTATTGGATAGCTCCTACAATGAGCAGTTCTTC.

This clonotype occurred many times. This chain joins TRBV29-1 and TRBJ2-7; unclear D gene. Germline V gene lookup returns CDR1 SQVTM and CDR2 ANQGSEA. This CDR3 has 13 amino acids. Trimming pared 2 bases from V and 3 bases from J, leaving 11 bases between. The CDR3 coding sequence is TGCAGCGTTGAAAGCACAGCTAACTACGAGCAGTACTTC. Protein: CSVESTANYEQYF.

The rearrangement joins TRBV6-1 to TRBJ2-6; the D is unclear. The CDR3 is made up of 16 amino acids. V was shortened by 3 bases and J by 3 bases, with 12 bases between the two germline ends. Germline lookup yields CDR1 MNHNS and CDR2 SASEGT. This CDR3 reads CASSDQWKYGANVLTF. The CDR3, as DNA: TGTGCCAGCAGTGATCAGTGGAAATATGGGGCCAACGTCCTGACTTTC.

This clonotype appeared once. The CDR3 region has the DNA TGTGCCAGCAGTGAAGCTTCGGCCTACAATGAGCAGTTCTTC. Protein product: CASSEASAYNEQFF. This chain links TRBV6-1 with TRBJ2-1; D remains ambiguous. Germline V gene lookup returns CDR1 MNHNS and CDR2 SASEGT. Deletions cut 0 bases from V and 2 bases from J, with 5 bases between. The CDR3 spans 14 residues.

The DNA for the CDR3 is TGCGCCAGCAGCCGGGGGGGAACTTCTCGGGGAGATACGCAGTATTTT. This sequence encodes CASSRGGTSRGDTQYF. V is TRBV4-3 and J is TRBJ2-3; 7 bases line up with TRBD2. The CDR3 consists of 16 residues. The germline gives CDR1 LGHNA, CDR2 YSLEER. The V gene end was trimmed by 4 bases and the J gene end by 5 bases; junction bases not matched to a gene: 12.

Many counts were recorded for this clonotype. The V call is TRBV7-9, the J call TRBJ2-1; 9 nucleotides align to TRBD2. V shed 1 base, J shed 4 bases, and the junction held 2 bases outside the gene matches. CDR1 SEHNR and CDR2 FQNEAQ come from the germline V gene (reference sequence). The CDR3 sequence is 15 residues long. This chain's CDR3 is CASSLVAGAYNEQFF. The DNA for the CDR3 is TGTGCCAGCAGCTTAGTAGCGGGAGCTTACAATGAGCAGTTCTTC.

The V call is TRBV20-1, the J call TRBJ2-1; possible D gene TRBD2, 6 bases. The CDR3 consists of 12 residues. V was trimmed by 5 bases and J by 8 bases, leaving 13 bases between them. In germline, CDR1 is DFQATT, CDR2 SNEGSKA (reference sequence). CDR3 loop: CSAVSGFDEQFF. CDR3 DNA: TGCAGTGCTGTCAGCGGGTTCGATGAGCAGTTCTTC.

In this sample, this clonotype turned up a few times. The chain links TRBV5-1 to TRBJ2-7; no clear D. Germline CDR1 is SGHRS and CDR2 is YFSETQ. This CDR3 region has 15 residues. Trimming took 0 bases from V and 0 from J, leaving 10 bases between them. CDR3 bases: TGCGCCAGCAGCTTGGAAGCGCCGAGCTCCTACGAGCAGTACTTC. It is translated as CASSLEAPSSYEQYF. The full variable domain, completed using reference TRBV5-1 and TRBJ2-7, is KAGVTQTPRYLIKTRGQQVTLSCSPISGHRSVSWYQQTPGQGLQFLFEYFSETQRNKGNFPGRFSGRQFSNSRSEMNVSTLELGDSALYLCASSLEAPSSYEQYFGPGTRLTVT.

The genes are TRBV6-1 and TRBJ1-4, with D perhaps matching TRBD1 (5 bases). The CDR3 contains 16 residues. V was trimmed by 4 bases and J by 8 bases, leaving 20 bases between them. CDR1 is MNHNS and CDR2 is SASEGT in the germline V gene. CDR3 nucleotides: TGTGCCAGCAGTGCCGGACAAGGCCGAGTGGGGGAAAAACTGTTTTTT. It specifies CASSAGQGRVGEKLFF.

In this sample, this clonotype turned up a few times. V is TRBV5-1 and J is TRBJ2-2; D gene unclear. Trimming took off 2 bases at V and 4 bases at J, with 12 bases between the two ends. The CDR3 contains 15 residues. Germline values: CDR1 SGHRS, CDR2 YFSETQ. Written as DNA, the CDR3 is TGCGCCAGCAGCTTTATGGAGAGAGGCACCGGGGAGCTGTTTTTT. This gives the protein CASSFMERGTGELFF.

Many counts were recorded for this clonotype. The chain recombines TRBV20-1 with TRBJ2-5, with 9 bases matching TRBD2. Germline values: CDR1 DFQATT, CDR2 SNEGSKA (reference sequence). Trimming took 7 bases from V and 4 from J; bases not matched to a gene: 13. This CDR3 comprises 15 residues. CDR3 DNA sequence: TGCAGTGTCATAGCGGGAGAAGGAAGTGGAGAGACCCAGTACTTC. Its translation: CSVIAGEGSGETQYF.

This clonotype was found many times. J is TRBJ2-7 and V is TRBV20-1; 12 bases are shared with TRBD2. Germline CDR1 is DFQATT and CDR2 is SNEGSKA (reference sequence). CDR3 size: 16 residues. V was pared by 3 bases and J by 5 bases, with 11 bases of the junction left unmatched. CDR3 sequence reads: CSASSGQLAGGHEQYF. For the CDR3, the DNA is TGCAGTGCTAGCTCCGGACAACTAGCGGGAGGACACGAGCAGTACTTC.

A few counts support this clonotype. This chain links TRBV5-4 with TRBJ2-1, with D perhaps matching TRBD2 (6 bases). Per the germline V gene, CDR1 is SGHNT and CDR2 is YYREEE (reference sequence). The V end was cut by 2 bases, the J end by 6 bases, with 9 bases between. The CDR3 covers 13 residues. The DNA of the CDR3 is TGTGCCAGCAGCTTTCCGACTAGCAATGAGCAGTTCTTC. Translated, it gives CASSFPTSNEQFF.

J is TRBJ1-1 and V is TRBV6-1; 8 bases agree with TRBD1. With 4 bases clipped from V and 3 bases from J, the junction kept 1 base outside the gene matches. Germline CDR1 and CDR2: MNHNS and SASEGT. The CDR3 contains 13 residues. This CDR3 reads CASSAQGDTEAFF. DNA of the CDR3: TGTGCCAGCAGTGCACAGGGGGACACTGAAGCTTTCTTT.

V and J are TRBV20-1 and TRBJ1-6, with D hard to call. Looked up from germline, CDR1 is DFQATT and CDR2 is SNEGSKA (reference sequence). This CDR3 comprises 16 residues. Trimming stripped 1 base from V and 6 bases from J, with 16 bases between. The DNA of the CDR3 is TGCAGTGCTAGAGTACGGGGAATTAGAGCTAATTCACCCCTCCACTTT. Amino acid sequence: CSARVRGIRANSPLHF.

This chain uses TRBV20-1 with TRBJ2-5, with D possibly TRBD2 on 5 matching bases. CDR3 size: 11 residues. Trimming shortened V by 5 bases and J by 4 bases, and 8 bases separated the two germline ends. Germline CDR1 is DFQATT and CDR2 is SNEGSKA (reference sequence). CDR3 sequence reads: CSASLGETQYF. The CDR3 coding sequence is TGCAGTGCTTCACTAGGAGAGACCCAGTACTTC.

This clonotype was seen a handful of times. The rearrangement joins TRBV10-3 to TRBJ1-4, with 7 bases identical to TRBD1. The V gene's germline CDR1 is ENHRY and CDR2 SYGVKD. V was pared by 3 bases and J by 8 bases, with 6 bases of the junction left unmatched. The CDR3 covers 14 residues. As DNA, the CDR3 is TGTGCCATCAGTGACAGGACAGGTAGCGAAAAACTGTTTTTT. This codes for CAISDRTGSEKLFF.

The chain joins TRBV7-2 to TRBJ2-7; 9 bases are shared with TRBD2. Germline V gene lookup returns CDR1 SGHTA and CDR2 FQGNSA. Trimming took 5 bases from V and 5 from J; bases not matched to a gene: 7. The CDR3 has 14 amino acids. The CDR3 DNA reads as TGTGCCAGCAGCCTAAGACTAGCGGCTAACGAGCAGTACTTC. Protein sequence: CASSLRLAANEQYF. Supplemented by reference TRBV7-2 and TRBJ2-7, the full variable domain reads GAGVSQSPSNKVTEKGKDVELRCDPISGHTALYWYRQSLGQGLEFLIYFQGNSAPDKSGLPSDRFSAERTGGSVSTLTIQRTQQEDSAVYLCASSLRLAANEQYFGPGTRLTVT.

The rearrangement joins TRBV10-2 to TRBJ2-7; D gene unclear. Germline CDR1 and CDR2: WSHSY and SAAADI. V lost 8 bases to trimming and J lost 3 bases, with 14 bases between them. This CDR3 has 13 amino acids. The CDR3 nucleotides are TGCGCCAGCGCAACGGCCGCCTTCTACGAGCAGTACTTC. As protein: CASATAAFYEQYF.

This clonotype was recorded many times. V and J are TRBV12-3 or TRBV12-4 and TRBJ1-1; D perhaps matches TRBD1 (6 bases). With 7 bases removed from V and 1 base from J, the gap between germline ends came to 13 bases. The length of the CDR3 is 14 residues. The CDR3 nucleotides are TGTGCCAGCACCGCACAGGGCTGGAACACTGAAGCTTTCTTT. This sequence encodes CASTAQGWNTEAFF.